These T cell receptor beta chains were read from a single sample in a study of shared T cell receptors in the human thymus. The method was immunoSEQ multiplex PCR; TCRdb's version includes in-frame clones alone and lacks a portion of them. The sample holds about 380,000 clones, approximately 95% seen once. Sequences were obtained from thymocytes. The source is a human donor. Both conserved end residues are part of each CDR3. The D gene is left open where the match is weak. Some rows mark clone size as missing; the rest say once, few, many or name a class of expanded clone.

clone size,V gene,J gene,D gene,CDR3 length,CDR3 DNA,CDR3 protein
NA,TRBV15,TRBJ1-2,TRBD1,15,TGTGCCACCAGCAGAGATACAGGGGGCGGATATGGCTACACCTTC,CATSRDTGGGYGYTF
NA,TRBV5-1,TRBJ1-5,NA,23,TGCGCCAGCAGCTTGGAATTTCATCGGTTAGGCAGGGGTCAATCAGTTAGCAATCAGCCCCAGCATTTT,CASSLEFHRLGRGQSVSNQPQHF
NA,TRBV15,TRBJ1-1,NA,18,TGTGCCACCAGCGGGTTGGTGGTTTGGGTCGAGGGGGACACTGAAGCTTTCTTT,CATSGLVVWVEGDTEAFF
NA,TRBV28,TRBJ1-2,NA,14,TGTGCCAGCAGATTCGAAGCTTTTAACTATGGCTACACCTTC,CASRFEAFNYGYTF
NA,TRBV11-3,TRBJ2-7,TRBD2,14,TGTGCCAGCAGCTACGCGGGAGGGCCGGAAGAGCAGTACTTC,CASSYAGGPEEQYF
NA,TRBV14,TRBJ1-4,NA,17,TGTGCCAGCAGCCAAATGACACAGACAGCCCAGAATGAAAAACTGTTTTTT,CASSQMTQTAQNEKLFF
NA,TRBV13,TRBJ2-2,TRBD2,16,TGTGCCAGCCAGACTAGCGGCAGCCCGAACACCGGGGAGCTGTTTTTT,CASQTSGSPNTGELFF
NA,TRBV7-3,TRBJ1-1,TRBD1,15,TGTGCCAGCAGCTTAACCGGACAGGTGAACACTGAAGCTTTCTTT,CASSLTGQVNTEAFF
NA,TRBV7-9,TRBJ1-1,TRBD1,15,TGTGCCAGCAGCTTGCCGACAGGGAGGGACACTGAAGCTTTCTTT,CASSLPTGRDTEAFF
NA,TRBV7-9,TRBJ2-6,NA,15,TGTGCCAGCAGCGCGTATCCCTCTGGGGCCAACGTCCTGACTTTC,CASSAYPSGANVLTF
NA,TRBV14,TRBJ1-4,TRBD1,14,TGTGCCAGCAGCCGGACAGGGCTTAATGAAAAACTGTTTTTT,CASSRTGLNEKLFF
once,TRBV5-1,TRBJ1-3,TRBD1,18,TGCGCCAGCAGCTTGCCGGGACAGGGACTACCTTCTGGAAACACCATATATTTT,CASSLPGQGLPSGNTIYF
NA,TRBV30,TRBJ2-2,TRBD2,18,TGTGCCTGGAGTTGGCCGGGACTAGCGGGAGAGTGGCCCGGGGAGCTGTTTTTT,CAWSWPGLAGEWPGELFF
NA,TRBV14,TRBJ2-1,TRBD2,16,TGTGCCAGCAGCCAAACCCGACTAGCCTCCTACAATGAGCAGTTCTTC,CASSQTRLASYNEQFF
NA,TRBV27,TRBJ2-1,TRBD2,16,TGTGCCAGCAGTTTCCTAGCGGGAGGGCACTACAATGAGCAGTTCTTC,CASSFLAGGHYNEQFF